A single sample gave rise to the 2 T cell receptor beta chains below, sequenced in a study of prognosis after radiotherapy for stage I lung cancer. Genomic DNA yielded TCR beta CDR3, amplified by two-round multiplex PCR. Primers specific to each TRBV and TRBJ gene drove first-round PCR. TCRdb re-called the multiplex PCR reads through MiXCR, storing one row per CDR3 protein. The table lists 24,000 or so distinct CDR3 sequences, 40% of them singletons. Material: PBMCs, obtained before or after stereotactic body radiation therapy (not recorded which). These receptor sequences come from a donor aged 50 or older with non-small cell lung cancer.

This clonotype ranks as medium-sized. V is TRBV6-1 and J is TRBJ1-6; TRBD1 agrees at 8 bases. Germline V gives CDR1 MNHNS, CDR2 SASEGT. Germline trimming cut 5 bases from V and 7 bases from J; bases unmatched to any gene: 4. CDR3 length equals 14 residues. For the CDR3, the DNA is TGTGCCAGCAGTCGTGACAGGGGCAATTCACCCCTCCACTTT. Its translation: CASSRDRGNSPLHF.

In its sample, this clonotype was seen many times. The chain uses TRBV27 and TRBJ2-3; TRBD2 aligns across 14 bases. Germline V lookup: CDR1 MNHEY, CDR2 SMNVEV (reference sequence). The length of the CDR3 is 16 residues. Trimming took 3 bases from V and 4 from J; bases not matched to a gene: 3. The CDR3, as DNA: TGTGCCAGCAGTTTGGGACTAGCGGGGGTGCCAGATACGCAGTATTTT. Its protein product is CASSLGLAGVPDTQYF.